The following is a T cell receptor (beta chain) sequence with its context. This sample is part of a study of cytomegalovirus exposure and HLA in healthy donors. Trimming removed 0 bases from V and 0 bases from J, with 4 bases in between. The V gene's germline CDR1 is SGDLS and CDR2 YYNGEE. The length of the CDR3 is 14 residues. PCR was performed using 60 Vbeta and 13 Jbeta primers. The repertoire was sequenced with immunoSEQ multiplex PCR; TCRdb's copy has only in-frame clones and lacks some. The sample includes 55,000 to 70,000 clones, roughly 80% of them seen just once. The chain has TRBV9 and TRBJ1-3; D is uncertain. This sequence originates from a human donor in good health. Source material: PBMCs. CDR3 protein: CASSVDHSGNTIYF. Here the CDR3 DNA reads TGTGCCAGCAGCGTAGATCACTCTGGAAACACCATATATTTT.